The TCR beta chain under discussion was sequenced for a study of control samples from healthy donors and cancer patients. This CDR3 is 18 amino acids long. CDR1 is SGHRS and CDR2 is YFSETQ in the germline V gene. Unmatched junction bases numbered 13, after V lost 0 bases and J lost 3 bases. Sequencing was performed with immunoSEQ multiplex PCR; in TCRdb, only in-frame clones are kept and a portion is missing. The sample comprises about 170,000 clones, 93% of which are singletons, and over 4% rests with the top ten. Sequenced sample: blood. This chain uses TRBV5-1 with TRBJ2-7; 9 positions match TRBD1. This receptor was taken from a woman aged 60-75 years in good health. The CDR3 coding sequence is TGCGCCAGCAGCTTGGCTATAGGTTCCGGGACAGGGAACTACGAGCAGTACTTC. This encodes CASSLAIGSGTGNYEQYF.